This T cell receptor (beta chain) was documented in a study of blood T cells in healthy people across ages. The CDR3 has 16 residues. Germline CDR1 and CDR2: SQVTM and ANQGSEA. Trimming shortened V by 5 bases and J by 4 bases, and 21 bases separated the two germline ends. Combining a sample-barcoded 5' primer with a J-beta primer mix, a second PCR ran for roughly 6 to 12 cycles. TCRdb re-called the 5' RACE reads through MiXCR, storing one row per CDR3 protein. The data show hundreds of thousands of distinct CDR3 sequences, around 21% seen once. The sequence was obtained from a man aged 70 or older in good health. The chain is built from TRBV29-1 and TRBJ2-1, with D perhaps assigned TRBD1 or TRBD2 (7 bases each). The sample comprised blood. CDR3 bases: TGCAGCGTTCAGGGGGGGGCGGGAGTATATTACAATGAGCAGTTCTTC. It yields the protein CSVQGGAGVYYNEQFF.